A selection of T cell receptor beta chains follows, all from one sample in a study of blood T cell repertoires in COVID-19. Using immunoSEQ multiplex PCR, the repertoire was profiled, and TCRdb retains in-frame clones only, with some absent. Counted here are approximately 500,000 clones, 85% to 90% occurring once; the ten biggest clones make up under 8.5%. Sequencing was carried out using peripheral blood. The origin of the receptors is a woman between 50 and 59 years old with COVID-19, enrolled during active disease. Each CDR3 is given with its conserved first and last residue.

J: TRBJ1-1
length: 19
V: TRBV5-4
CDR3: CASSSPARGLRGIYTEAFF

J: TRBJ1-1
length: 13
V: TRBV30
CDR3: CAWTQLWNTEAFF

J: TRBJ1-1
length: 15
V: TRBV5-4
CDR3: CASSLPTASNTEAFF

J: TRBJ1-1
length: 12
V: TRBV19
CDR3: CASSMAGAEAFF

J: TRBJ2-1
length: 13
V: TRBV5-5
CDR3: CASRVGGHNEQFF

J: TRBJ2-7
length: 14
V: TRBV2
CDR3: CASSLRSDSYEQYF

J: TRBJ2-3
length: 14
V: TRBV12-5
CDR3: CASGTGQGTDTQYF

J: TRBJ1-1
length: 16
V: TRBV15
CDR3: CATSRDQGNMNTEAFF

J: TRBJ1-2
length: 16
V: TRBV7-9
CDR3: CASSDGQRTVFYGYTF

J: TRBJ2-3
length: 13
V: TRBV3-1/TRBV3-2
CDR3: CASSRDRVDTQYF

J: TRBJ1-3
length: 18
V: TRBV4-1
CDR3: CASSQEGTHPKGRNTIYF

J: TRBJ1-5
length: 13
V: TRBV6-5
CDR3: CASSYSRGQPQHF

J: TRBJ1-2
length: 14
V: TRBV6-6
CDR3: CASIGQTLNYGYTF

J: TRBJ2-3
length: 13
V: TRBV6-5
CDR3: CASRAGVPDTQYF

J: TRBJ2-3
length: 11
V: TRBV29-1
CDR3: CSVRGTDTQYF

J: TRBJ2-1
length: 14
V: TRBV7-3
CDR3: CASSLGQGLNEQFF

J: TRBJ1-2
length: 17
V: TRBV27
CDR3: CASSLSPGTGPNYGYTF

J: TRBJ2-7
length: 14
V: TRBV5-1
CDR3: CASSLAQGSYEQYF

J: TRBJ2-7
length: 16
V: TRBV7-2
CDR3: CASSSPRDRGREEQYF

J: TRBJ1-5
length: 13
V: TRBV6-1
CDR3: CASSEGGLQPQHF

J: TRBJ1-3
length: 16
V: TRBV11-3
CDR3: CASSLVGGAAGNTIYF

J: TRBJ2-2
length: 15
V: TRBV10-1
CDR3: CASSSTGGNAGELFF

J: TRBJ1-2
length: 14
V: TRBV19
CDR3: CASSILDRGVGYTF

J: TRBJ2-3
length: 15
V: TRBV11-3
CDR3: CASSRQGMVTDTQYF

J: TRBJ1-5
length: 14
V: TRBV6-5
CDR3: CASGQGATNQPQHF

J: TRBJ2-7
length: 14
V: TRBV5-6
CDR3: CASRRRGQTYEQYF

J: TRBJ2-7
length: 13
V: TRBV7-9
CDR3: CASSSGVAGEQYF

J: TRBJ1-2
length: 14
V: TRBV27
CDR3: CASSPPGRMGGYTF

J: TRBJ1-3
length: 15
V: TRBV28
CDR3: CASSETRQGRNTIYF

J: TRBJ1-1
length: 14
V: TRBV29-1
CDR3: CSVELMTGRPEAFF

J: TRBJ2-7
length: 12
V: TRBV10-1
CDR3: CASSDPRGEQYF

J: TRBJ2-1
length: 15
V: TRBV10-1
CDR3: CASSRSGGHYNEQFF

J: TRBJ2-1
length: 15
V: TRBV19
CDR3: CASNGGRGRYNEQFF

J: TRBJ1-1
length: 16
V: TRBV9
CDR3: CASSPGTGLLNTEAFF

J: TRBJ1-1
length: 15
V: TRBV5-5
CDR3: CASSFRLMMNTEAFF

J: TRBJ1-5
length: 17
V: TRBV30
CDR3: CACWEDREKFSNQPQHF

J: TRBJ1-2
length: 16
V: TRBV4-1
CDR3: CASSQETGAPYYGYTF

J: TRBJ1-4
length: 15
V: TRBV4-1
CDR3: CASSQEGQINEKLFF

J: TRBJ1-1
length: 13
V: TRBV30
CDR3: CAWGLKQNTEAFF

J: TRBJ1-1
length: 18
V: TRBV19
CDR3: CASSPKRGGQGFGTEAFF

J: TRBJ1-1
length: 17
V: TRBV7-9
CDR3: CASSFRGVGQLNTEAFF

J: TRBJ1-2
length: 11
V: TRBV19
CDR3: CASSTGHGYTF

J: TRBJ2-7
length: 17
V: TRBV4-1
CDR3: CASSPLERGTGDYEQYF

J: TRBJ1-4
length: 12
V: TRBV20-1
CDR3: CSASGGREKLFF

J: TRBJ1-1
length: 15
V: TRBV5-1
CDR3: CASSLEAGGRTEAFF